This T cell receptor beta chain appears in the sequencing data of a study of OX40 agonist ivuxolimab in advanced cancers. Study overall: As their treatment, patients were administered ivuxolimab, an agonistic anti-OX40 (CD134) antibody. Findings and limits, study-wide: Specificity for antigen went undetermined in the expanded peripheral T cells.

In regard to this clone: The antigen remains unidentified.

Here immunoSEQ multiplex PCR was the method, and the copy in TCRdb shows in-frame clones only, minus some. The sample carries over 55,000 clones, nearly 90% recorded once. The CDR3 has 14 residues. The germline gives CDR1 SGHVS, CDR2 FQNEAQ. Trimming took off 5 bases at V and 2 bases at J, with 10 bases between the two ends. The starting material was CD4+ or CD8+ T cells sorted from blood, obtained in a trial of the OX40 agonist ivuxolimab. This TCR came from an adult with an advanced solid tumor such as melanoma, head and neck, liver or kidney cancer. The gene calls are TRBV7-8 and TRBJ2-1, with a tentative D call TRBD1 (7 bases). The CDR3 reads CASSAGQPYNEQFF. CDR3 nucleotides: TGTGCCAGCAGCGCGGGACAGCCCTACAATGAGCAGTTCTTC. The entire variable domain, with the rest obtained from reference TRBV7-8 and TRBJ2-1, is as follows: GAGVSQSPRYKVAKRGQDVALRCDPISGHVSLFWYQQALGQGPEFLTYFQNEAQLDKSGLPSDRFFAERPEGSVSTLKIQRTQQEDSAVYLCASSAGQPYNEQFFGPGTRLTVL.